These T cell receptor beta chains were read from a single sample in a study of type 1 and type 2 diabetes patients. TCRdb ran MiXCR on the multiplex PCR reads and lists one entry per CDR3 protein. The sample holds fewer than 350,000 distinct CDR3 sequences, 40% to 50% seen once. The sequenced sample consisted of peripheral blood mononuclear cells (PBMCs). All receptors come from a man between 18 and 29 years old with type 2 diabetes. Both conserved end residues are trimmed from each CDR3. Size is stated for part of the rows, as once, few or many counts, or as a class when the clone is expanded.

size,J,length,V,CDR3
many,TRBJ1-1,11,TRBV2,ASSDRQGAEAF
.,TRBJ2-7,13,TRBV10-3,AISGSGLGPYEQY
many,TRBJ1-2,13,TRBV2,ASRPGPGPNYGYT
.,TRBJ2-3,12,TRBV10-3,ATGNPGGSDTQY
few,TRBJ2-2,11,TRBV5-1,ASSGNNGGELF
many,TRBJ1-1,10,TRBV2,ASGTENTEAF
few,TRBJ2-7,12,TRBV7-2,ASSLNGRIGEQY
.,TRBJ1-1,14,TRBV18,ASSPPGGALSTEAF
.,TRBJ2-3,14,TRBV2,ASSVTAGGPADTQY
.,TRBJ2-6,14,TRBV7-9,ASSPAPGPGANVLT
few,TRBJ2-2,13,TRBV6-5,ASSPRGRGTGELF
.,TRBJ2-3,11,TRBV6-5,ASSYSRTIAQY
.,TRBJ2-3,13,TRBV11-2,ASNQGALATDTQY
.,TRBJ2-1,15,TRBV7-2,ASSLVLSGSSYNEQF
.,TRBJ2-1,13,TRBV7-3,ACSPLSGGYNEQF
.,TRBJ1-2,11,TRBV19,ASSARELPGYT
many,TRBJ2-2,13,TRBV15,ATTPEGGRTGELF